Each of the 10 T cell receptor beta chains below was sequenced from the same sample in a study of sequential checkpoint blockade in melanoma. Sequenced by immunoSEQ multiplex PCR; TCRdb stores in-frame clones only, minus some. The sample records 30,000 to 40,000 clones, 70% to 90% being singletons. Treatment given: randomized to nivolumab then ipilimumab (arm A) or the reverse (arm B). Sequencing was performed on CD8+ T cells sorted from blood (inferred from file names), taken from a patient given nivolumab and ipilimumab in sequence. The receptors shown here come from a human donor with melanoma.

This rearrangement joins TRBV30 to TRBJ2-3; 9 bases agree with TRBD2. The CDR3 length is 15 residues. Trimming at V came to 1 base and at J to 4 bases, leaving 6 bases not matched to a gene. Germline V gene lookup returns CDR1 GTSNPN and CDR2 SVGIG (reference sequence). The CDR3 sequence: CAWSAAGGVADTQYF. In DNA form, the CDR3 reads TGTGCCTGGAGTGCGGCGGGAGGGGTCGCAGATACGCAGTATTTT. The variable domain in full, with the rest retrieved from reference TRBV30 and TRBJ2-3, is SQTIHQWPATLVQPVGSPLSLECTVEGTSNPNLYWYRQAAGRGLQLLFYSVGIGQISSEVPQNLSASRPQDRQFILSSKKLLLSDSGFYLCAWSAAGGVADTQYFGPGTRLTVL.

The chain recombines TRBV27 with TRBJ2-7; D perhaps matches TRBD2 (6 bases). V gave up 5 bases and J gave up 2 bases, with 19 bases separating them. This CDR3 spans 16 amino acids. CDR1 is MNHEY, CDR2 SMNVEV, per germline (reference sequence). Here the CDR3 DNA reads TGTGCCAGCAGTCCCACGGGGGTGCGAGGGACCTACGAGCAGTACTTC. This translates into CASSPTGVRGTYEQYF.

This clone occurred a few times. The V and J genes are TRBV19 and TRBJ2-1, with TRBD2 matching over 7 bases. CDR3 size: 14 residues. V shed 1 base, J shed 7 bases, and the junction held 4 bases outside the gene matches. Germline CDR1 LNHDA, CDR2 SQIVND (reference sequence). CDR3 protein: CASSIAGGWNEQFF. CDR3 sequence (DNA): TGTGCCAGTAGTATAGCGGGAGGATGGAATGAGCAGTTCTTC.

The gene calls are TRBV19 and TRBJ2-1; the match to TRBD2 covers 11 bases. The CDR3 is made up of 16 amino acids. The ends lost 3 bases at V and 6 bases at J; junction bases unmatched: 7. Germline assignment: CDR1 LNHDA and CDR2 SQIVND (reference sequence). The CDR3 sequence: CASSIVGLAGPNEQFF. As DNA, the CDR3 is TGTGCCAGTAGTATTGTAGGACTAGCGGGTCCCAATGAGCAGTTCTTC.

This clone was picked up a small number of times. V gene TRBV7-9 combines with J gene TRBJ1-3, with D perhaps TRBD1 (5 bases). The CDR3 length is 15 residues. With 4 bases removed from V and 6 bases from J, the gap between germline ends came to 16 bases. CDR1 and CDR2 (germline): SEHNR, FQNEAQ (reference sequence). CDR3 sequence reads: CASSSGLFGANTIYF. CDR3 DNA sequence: TGTGCCAGCAGCTCGGGTCTCTTTGGGGCAAACACCATATATTTT.

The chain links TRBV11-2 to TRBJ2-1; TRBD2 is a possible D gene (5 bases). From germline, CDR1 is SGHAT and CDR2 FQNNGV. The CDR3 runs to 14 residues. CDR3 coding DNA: TGTGCGGCGACCTCCGGCGGGTCCTACAATGAGCAGTTCTTC. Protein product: CAATSGGSYNEQFF.

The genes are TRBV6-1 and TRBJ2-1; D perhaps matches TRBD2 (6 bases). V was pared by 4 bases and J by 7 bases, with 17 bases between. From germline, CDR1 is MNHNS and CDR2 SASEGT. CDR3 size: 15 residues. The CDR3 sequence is CASSATPGVPNEQFF. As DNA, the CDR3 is TGTGCCAGCAGTGCTACCCCGGGGGTCCCAAATGAGCAGTTCTTC.

CDR3 nucleotides: TGTGCCAGTAGTATATGGGGAACAGGGCCCTACAATGAGCAGTTCTTC. Protein: CASSIWGTGPYNEQFF. This chain connects TRBV19 to TRBJ2-1; maybe TRBD1 (6 bases). The CDR3 has 16 residues. V lost 2 bases and J lost 2, with 13 bases in between. Germline CDR1 and CDR2: LNHDA and SQIVND (reference sequence).

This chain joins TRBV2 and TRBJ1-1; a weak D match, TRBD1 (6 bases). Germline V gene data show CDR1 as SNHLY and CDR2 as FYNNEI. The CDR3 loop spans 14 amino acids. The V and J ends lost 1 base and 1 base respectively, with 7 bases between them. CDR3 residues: CASSEGGGNTEAFF. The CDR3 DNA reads TGTGCCAGCAGTGAAGGAGGGGGGAACACTGAAGCTTTCTTT.

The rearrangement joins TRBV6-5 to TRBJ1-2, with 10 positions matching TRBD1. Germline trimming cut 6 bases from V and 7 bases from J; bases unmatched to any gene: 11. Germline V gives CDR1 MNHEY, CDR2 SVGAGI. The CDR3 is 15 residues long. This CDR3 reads CASRLSPGDRGGYTF. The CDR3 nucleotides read TGTGCCAGCAGACTAAGCCCCGGGGACAGGGGTGGCTACACCTTC.